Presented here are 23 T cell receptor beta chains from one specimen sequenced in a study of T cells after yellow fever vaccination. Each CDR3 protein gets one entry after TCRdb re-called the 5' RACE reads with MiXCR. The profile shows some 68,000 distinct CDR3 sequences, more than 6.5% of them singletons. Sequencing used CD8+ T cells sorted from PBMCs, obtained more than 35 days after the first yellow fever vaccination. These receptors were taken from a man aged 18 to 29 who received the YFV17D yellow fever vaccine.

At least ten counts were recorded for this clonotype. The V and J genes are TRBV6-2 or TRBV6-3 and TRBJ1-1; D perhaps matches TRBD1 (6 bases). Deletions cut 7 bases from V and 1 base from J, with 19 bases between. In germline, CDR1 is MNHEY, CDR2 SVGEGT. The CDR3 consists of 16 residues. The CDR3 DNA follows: TGTGCCAGCATTCGGGGGGCCTCCCCGGGGAACACTGAAGCTTTCTTT. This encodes CASIRGASPGNTEAFF.

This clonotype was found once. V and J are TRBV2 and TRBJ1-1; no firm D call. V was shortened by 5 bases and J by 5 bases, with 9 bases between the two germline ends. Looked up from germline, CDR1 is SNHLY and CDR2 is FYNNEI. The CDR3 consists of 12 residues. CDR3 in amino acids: CASSPGLTEAFF. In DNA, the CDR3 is TGTGCCAGCAGTCCCGGACTAACTGAAGCTTTCTTT.

The CDR3 spells CASSLLAGELFF. In DNA, the CDR3 is TGTGCCAGCAGCTTGTTGGCCGGGGAGCTGTTTTTT. The gene calls are TRBV7-9 and TRBJ2-2; no definite D call. The germline gives CDR1 SEHNR, CDR2 FQNEAQ (reference sequence). The CDR3 is 12 residues long. V lost 3 bases to trimming and J lost 6 bases, with 5 bases between them. The complete variable domain, with remaining parts taken from reference TRBV7-9 and TRBJ2-2, reads DTGVSQNPRHKITKRGQNVTFRCDPISEHNRLYWYRQTLGQGPEFLTYFQNEAQLEKSRLLSDRFSAERPKGSFSTLEIQRTEQGDSAMYLCASSLLAGELFFGEGSRLTVL.

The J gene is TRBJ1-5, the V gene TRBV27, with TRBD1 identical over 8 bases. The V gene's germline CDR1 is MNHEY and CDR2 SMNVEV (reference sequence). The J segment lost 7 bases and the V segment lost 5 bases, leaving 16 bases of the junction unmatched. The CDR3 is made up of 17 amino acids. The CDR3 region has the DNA TGTGCCAGCAGTGCCGGTCGGACAGGGCCTCGGGGACAGCCCCAGCATTTT. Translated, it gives CASSAGRTGPRGQPQHF.

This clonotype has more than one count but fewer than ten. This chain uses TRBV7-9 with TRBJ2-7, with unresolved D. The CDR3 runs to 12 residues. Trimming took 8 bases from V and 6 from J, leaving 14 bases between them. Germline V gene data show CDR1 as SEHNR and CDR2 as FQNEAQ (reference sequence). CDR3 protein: CASAGRTVEQYF. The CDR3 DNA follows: TGTGCCAGCGCCGGAAGAACGGTCGAGCAGTACTTC.

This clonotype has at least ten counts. CDR3 sequence reads: CASNRGGIADTQYF. In DNA, the CDR3 is TGTGCCAGCAACCGGGGGGGCATCGCAGATACGCAGTATTTT. The chain recombines TRBV2 with TRBJ2-3; the match to TRBD2 covers 8 bases. CDR1 SNHLY and CDR2 FYNNEI come from the germline V gene. This CDR3 region has 14 residues. Trimming cost V 7 bases and J 4 bases; bases outside gene matches: 7.

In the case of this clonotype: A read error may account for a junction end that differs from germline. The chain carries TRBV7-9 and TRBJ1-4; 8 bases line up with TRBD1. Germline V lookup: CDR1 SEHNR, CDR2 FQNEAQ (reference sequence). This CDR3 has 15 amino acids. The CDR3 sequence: CASSLSYQRQGIIVF. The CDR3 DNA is TGTGCCAGCAGCCTCTCATATCAACGACAGGGGATAATTGTTTTT.

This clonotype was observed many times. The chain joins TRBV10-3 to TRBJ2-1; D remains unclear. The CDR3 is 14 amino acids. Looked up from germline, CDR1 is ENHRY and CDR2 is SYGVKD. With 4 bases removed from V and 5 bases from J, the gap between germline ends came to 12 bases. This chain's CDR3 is CAISVADNDNEQFF. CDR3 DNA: TGTGCCATCAGTGTGGCCGACAACGACAATGAGCAGTTCTTC.

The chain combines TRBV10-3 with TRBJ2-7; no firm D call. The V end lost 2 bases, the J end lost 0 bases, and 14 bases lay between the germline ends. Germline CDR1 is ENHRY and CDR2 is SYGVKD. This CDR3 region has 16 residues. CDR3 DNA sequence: TGTGCCATCAGTGAGCCATACACGACGAACTCCTACGAGCAGTACGTC. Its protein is CAISEPYTTNSYEQYV.

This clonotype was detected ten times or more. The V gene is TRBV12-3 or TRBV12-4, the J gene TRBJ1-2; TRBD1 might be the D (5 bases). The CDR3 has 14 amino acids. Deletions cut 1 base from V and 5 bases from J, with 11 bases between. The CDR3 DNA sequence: TGTGCCAGCAGTTTAGGGGGGATGTTTTATGGCTACACCTTC. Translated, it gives CASSLGGMFYGYTF.

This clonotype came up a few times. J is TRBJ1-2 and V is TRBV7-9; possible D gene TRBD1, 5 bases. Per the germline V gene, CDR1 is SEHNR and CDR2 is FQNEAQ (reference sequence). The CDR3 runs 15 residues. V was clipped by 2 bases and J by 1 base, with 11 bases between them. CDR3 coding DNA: TGTGCCAGCAGCTTATTGGGGACCGATAACTATGGCTACACCTTC. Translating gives CASSLLGTDNYGYTF.

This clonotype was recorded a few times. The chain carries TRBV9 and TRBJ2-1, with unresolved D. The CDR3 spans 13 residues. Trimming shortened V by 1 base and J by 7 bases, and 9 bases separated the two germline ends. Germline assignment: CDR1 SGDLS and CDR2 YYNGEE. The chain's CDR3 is CASSVSGGNEQFF. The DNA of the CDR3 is TGTGCCAGCAGCGTAAGTGGTGGAAATGAGCAGTTCTTC.

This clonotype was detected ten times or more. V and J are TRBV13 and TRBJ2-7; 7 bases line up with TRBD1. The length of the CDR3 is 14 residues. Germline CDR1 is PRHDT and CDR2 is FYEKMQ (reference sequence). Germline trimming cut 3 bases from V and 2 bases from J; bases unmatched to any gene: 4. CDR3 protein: CASSFDRVPYEQYF. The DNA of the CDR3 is TGTGCCAGCAGCTTCGACAGGGTGCCCTACGAGCAGTACTTC.

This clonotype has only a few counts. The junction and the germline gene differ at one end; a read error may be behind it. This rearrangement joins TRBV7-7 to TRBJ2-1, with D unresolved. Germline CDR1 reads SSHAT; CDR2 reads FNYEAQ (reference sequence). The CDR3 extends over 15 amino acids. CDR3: CASSLEAVAYNEQFF. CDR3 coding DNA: TGTGCTAGCAGCTTAGAGGCGGTCGCCTACAATGAGCAGTTCTTC.

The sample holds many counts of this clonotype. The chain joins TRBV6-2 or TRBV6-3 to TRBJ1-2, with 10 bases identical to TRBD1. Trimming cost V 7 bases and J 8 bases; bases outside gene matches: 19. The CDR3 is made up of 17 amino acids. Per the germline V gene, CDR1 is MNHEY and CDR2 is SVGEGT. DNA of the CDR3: TGTGCCAGCATCGATCGGACAGGGGGGTTTTTGAAAGACGGCTACACCTTC. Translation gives CASIDRTGGFLKDGYTF.

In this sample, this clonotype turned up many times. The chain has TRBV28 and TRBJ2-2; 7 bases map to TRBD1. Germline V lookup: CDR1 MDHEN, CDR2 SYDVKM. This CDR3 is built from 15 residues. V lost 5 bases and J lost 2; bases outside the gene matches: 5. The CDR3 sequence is CASSAGTANTGELFF. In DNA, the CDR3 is TGTGCCAGCAGTGCCGGGACAGCCAACACCGGGGAGCTGTTTTTT.

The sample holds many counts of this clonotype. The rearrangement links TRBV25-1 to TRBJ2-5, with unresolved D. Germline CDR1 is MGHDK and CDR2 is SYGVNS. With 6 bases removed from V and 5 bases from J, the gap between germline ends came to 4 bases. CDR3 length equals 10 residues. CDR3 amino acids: CASRLETQYF. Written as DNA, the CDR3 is TGTGCCAGCAGACTGGAGACCCAGTACTTC.

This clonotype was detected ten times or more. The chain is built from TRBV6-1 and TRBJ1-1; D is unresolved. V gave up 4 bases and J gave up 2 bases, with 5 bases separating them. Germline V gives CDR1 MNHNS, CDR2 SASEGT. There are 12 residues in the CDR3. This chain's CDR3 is CASSGPNTEAFF. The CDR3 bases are TGTGCCAGCAGTGGACCTAACACTGAAGCTTTCTTT.

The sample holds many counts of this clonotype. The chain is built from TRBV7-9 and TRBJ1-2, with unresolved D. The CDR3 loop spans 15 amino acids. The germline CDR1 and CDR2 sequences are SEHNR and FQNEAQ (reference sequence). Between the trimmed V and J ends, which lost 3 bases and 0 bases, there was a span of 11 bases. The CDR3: CASSFGWSSNYGYTF. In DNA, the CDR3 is TGTGCCAGCAGCTTCGGATGGTCCTCTAACTATGGCTACACCTTC.

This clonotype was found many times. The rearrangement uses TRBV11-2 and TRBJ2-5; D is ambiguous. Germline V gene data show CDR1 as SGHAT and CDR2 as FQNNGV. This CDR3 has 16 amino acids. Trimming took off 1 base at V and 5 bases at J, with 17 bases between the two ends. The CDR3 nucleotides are TGTGCCAGCAGCTTAGGTGGTGTAGCCGGGCGGGAGACCCAGTACTTC. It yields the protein CASSLGGVAGRETQYF.

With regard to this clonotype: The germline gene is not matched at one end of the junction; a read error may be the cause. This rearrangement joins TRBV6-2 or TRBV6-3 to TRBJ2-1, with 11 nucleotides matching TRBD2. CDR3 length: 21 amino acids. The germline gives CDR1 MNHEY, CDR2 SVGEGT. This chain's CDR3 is CASSYPLTSGDLTDSCNEQFF. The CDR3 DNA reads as TGTGCCAGCAGTTACCCCCTGACTAGCGGGGACCTTACAGACTCCTGCAATGAGCAGTTCTTC.

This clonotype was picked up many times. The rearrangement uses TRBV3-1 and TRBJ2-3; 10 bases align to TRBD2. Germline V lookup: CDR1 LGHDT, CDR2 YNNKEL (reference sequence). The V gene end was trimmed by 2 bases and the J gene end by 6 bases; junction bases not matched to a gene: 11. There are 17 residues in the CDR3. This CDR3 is CASSQITSGVVWDTQYF. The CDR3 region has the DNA TGTGCCAGCAGCCAAATTACTAGCGGGGTTGTCTGGGATACGCAGTATTTT.

CDR3 DNA sequence: TGTGCCAGCGAATCTCCTGAGGGTCCACCCCTCCACTTT. Its translation is CASESPEGPPLHF. V usage is TRBV7-9 and J usage is TRBJ1-6; D not certain. The length of the CDR3 is 13 residues. V was cut by 8 bases and J by 11 bases, with 16 bases left in between. The germline CDR1 and CDR2 sequences are SEHNR and FQNEAQ (reference sequence).